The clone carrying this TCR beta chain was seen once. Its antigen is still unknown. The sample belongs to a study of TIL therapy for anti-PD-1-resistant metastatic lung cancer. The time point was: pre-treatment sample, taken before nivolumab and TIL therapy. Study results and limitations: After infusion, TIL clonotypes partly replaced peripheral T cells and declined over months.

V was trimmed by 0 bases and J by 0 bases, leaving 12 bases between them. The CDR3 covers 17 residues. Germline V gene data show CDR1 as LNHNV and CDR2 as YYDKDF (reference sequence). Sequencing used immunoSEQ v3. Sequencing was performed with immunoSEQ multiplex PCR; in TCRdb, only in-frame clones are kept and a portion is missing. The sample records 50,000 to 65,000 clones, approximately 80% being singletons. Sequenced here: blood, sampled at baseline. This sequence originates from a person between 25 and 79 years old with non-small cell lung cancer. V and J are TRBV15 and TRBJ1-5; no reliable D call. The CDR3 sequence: CATSREDYWDSNQPQHF. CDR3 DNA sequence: TGTGCCACCAGCAGAGAGGACTATTGGGATAGCAATCAGCCCCAGCATTTT.